The rows below give T cell receptor beta chains drawn from one sample of a study of cytomegalovirus exposure and HLA in healthy donors. Generated by immunoSEQ multiplex PCR, the TCRdb table keeps only in-frame clones and is missing some. The repertoire holds 95,000 to 150,000 clones, 75% to 85% seen once, with around 2% in the top ten. The specimen sequenced was PBMCs. The receptors here all came from a man aged 40-49 years in good health and CMV-seronegative. Both conserved end residues are part of each CDR3. D genes are given only for firm matches.

V	D	J	CDR3
TRBV5-1	NA	TRBJ2-1	CASSLGQAGDEQFF
TRBV30	NA	TRBJ1-5	CAWSVRGPRPQPQHF
TRBV10-3	NA	NA	CAIRDSYYEQYF
TRBV6-1	TRBD1	TRBJ1-5	CASTPGQGLGQPQHF
TRBV7-9	TRBD1	TRBJ1-4	CASSSRDRGEKLFF
TRBV4-3	NA	TRBJ1-4	CASSQGTSTNEKLFF
TRBV5-1	NA	TRBJ1-6	CASKLQIYNSPLHF
TRBV11-2	TRBD2	TRBJ2-1	CASSLGWGSGGTGQFF
TRBV7-2	TRBD1	TRBJ2-2	CASTTGTGGTGELFF
TRBV6-1	TRBD2	TRBJ2-5	CASTLAGGPGETQYF